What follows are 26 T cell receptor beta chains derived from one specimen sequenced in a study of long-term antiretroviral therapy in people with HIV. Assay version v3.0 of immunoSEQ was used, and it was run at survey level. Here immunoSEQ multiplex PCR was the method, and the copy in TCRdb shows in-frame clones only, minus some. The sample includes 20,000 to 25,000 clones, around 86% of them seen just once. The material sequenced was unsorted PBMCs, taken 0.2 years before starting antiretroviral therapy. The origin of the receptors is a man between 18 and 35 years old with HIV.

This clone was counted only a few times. This chain's CDR3 is CASSLGAGGYEQYF. The CDR3 DNA sequence: TGCGCCAGCAGCTTGGGGGCCGGGGGCTACGAGCAGTACTTC. The chain employs TRBV5-1 and TRBJ2-7, with a possible D match to TRBD2 (6 bases). V lost 0 bases to trimming and J lost 3 bases, with 10 bases between them. Per germline, CDR1 SGHRS and CDR2 YFSETQ. The CDR3 spans 14 residues.

The CDR3, as DNA: TGTGCCAGCAGCCCGACGGACATCCAGCAGTTCTTC. It yields the protein CASSPTDIQQFF. J is TRBJ2-1 and V is TRBV7-9; D might be TRBD1 (5 bases). Trimming shortened V by 5 bases and J by 11 bases, and 13 bases separated the two germline ends. CDR3 length equals 12 residues. Germline-derived CDR1 and CDR2 are SEHNR and FQNEAQ (reference sequence).

CDR3 bases: TGTGCCAGCAGCTTAGGCCGTTACGAGCAGTACTTC. This translates into CASSLGRYEQYF. The rearrangement joins TRBV13 to TRBJ2-7; D is undetermined. The CDR3 totals 12 residues. Deletions cut 0 bases from V and 4 bases from J, with 4 bases between. CDR1 PRHDT and CDR2 FYEKMQ come from the germline V gene (reference sequence).

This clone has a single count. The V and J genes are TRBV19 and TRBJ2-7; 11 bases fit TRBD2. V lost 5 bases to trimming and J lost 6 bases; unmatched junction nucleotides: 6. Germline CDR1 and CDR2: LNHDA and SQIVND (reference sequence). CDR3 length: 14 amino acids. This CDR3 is CASSRSLAGVEQYF. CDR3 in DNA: TGTGCCAGTAGTCGGTCACTAGCGGGGGTCGAGCAGTACTTC.

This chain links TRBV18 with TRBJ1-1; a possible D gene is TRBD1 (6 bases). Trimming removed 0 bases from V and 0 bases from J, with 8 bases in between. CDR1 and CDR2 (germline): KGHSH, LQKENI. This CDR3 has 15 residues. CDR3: CASSPPGTMNTEAFF. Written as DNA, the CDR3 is TGTGCCAGCTCACCACCCGGGACAATGAACACTGAAGCTTTCTTT.

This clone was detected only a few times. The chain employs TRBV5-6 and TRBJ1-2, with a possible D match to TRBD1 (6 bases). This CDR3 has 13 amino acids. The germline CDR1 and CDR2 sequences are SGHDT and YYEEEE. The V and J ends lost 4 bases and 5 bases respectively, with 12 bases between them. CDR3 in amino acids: CASSNGQTYGYTF. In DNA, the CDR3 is TGTGCCAGCAGCAATGGACAGACTTATGGCTACACCTTC. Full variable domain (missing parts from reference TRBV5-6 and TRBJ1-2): DAGVTQSPTHLIKTRGQQVTLRCSPKSGHDTVSWYQQALGQGPQFIFQYYEEEERQRGNFPDRFSGHQFPNYSSELNVNALLLGDSALYLCASSNGQTYGYTFGSGTRLTVV.

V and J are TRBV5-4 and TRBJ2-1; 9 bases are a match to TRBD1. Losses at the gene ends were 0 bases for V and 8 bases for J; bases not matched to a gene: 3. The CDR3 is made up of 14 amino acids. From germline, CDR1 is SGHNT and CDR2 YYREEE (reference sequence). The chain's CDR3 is CASSLEGQGHEQFF. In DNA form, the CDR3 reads TGTGCCAGCAGCTTGGAGGGACAGGGCCATGAGCAGTTCTTC. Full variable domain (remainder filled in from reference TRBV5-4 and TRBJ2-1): ETGVTQSPTHLIKTRGQQVTLRCSSQSGHNTVSWYQQALGQGPQFIFQYYREEENGRGNFPPRFSGLQFPNYSSELNVNALELDDSALYLCASSLEGQGHEQFFGPGTRLTVL.

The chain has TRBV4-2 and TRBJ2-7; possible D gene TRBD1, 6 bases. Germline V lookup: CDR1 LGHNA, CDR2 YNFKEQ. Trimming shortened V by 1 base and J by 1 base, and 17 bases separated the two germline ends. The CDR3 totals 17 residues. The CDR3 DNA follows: TGTGCCAGCAGCCAAGGGGCCAACAGGGAATCGTCCTACGAGCAGTACTTC. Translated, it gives CASSQGANRESSYEQYF.

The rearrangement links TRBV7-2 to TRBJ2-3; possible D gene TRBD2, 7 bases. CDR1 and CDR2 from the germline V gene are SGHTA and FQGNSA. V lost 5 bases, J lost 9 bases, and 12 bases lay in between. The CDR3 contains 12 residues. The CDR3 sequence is CASSPGGLTQYF. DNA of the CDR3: TGTGCCAGCAGCCCGGGGGGCTTGACGCAGTATTTT.

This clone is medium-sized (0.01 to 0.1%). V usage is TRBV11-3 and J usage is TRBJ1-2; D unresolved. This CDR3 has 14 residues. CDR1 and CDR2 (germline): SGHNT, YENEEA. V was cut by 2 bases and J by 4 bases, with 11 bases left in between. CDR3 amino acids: CASSLKRDSYGYTF. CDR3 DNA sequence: TGTGCCAGCAGCTTAAAGAGGGATAGCTATGGCTACACCTTC.

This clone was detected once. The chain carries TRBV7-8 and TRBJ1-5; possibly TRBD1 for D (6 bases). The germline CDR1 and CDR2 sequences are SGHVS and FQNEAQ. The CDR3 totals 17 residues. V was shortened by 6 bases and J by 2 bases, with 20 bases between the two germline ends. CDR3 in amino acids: CASSPESRGSRNQPQHF. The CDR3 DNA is TGTGCCAGCAGTCCCGAGTCCAGGGGATCACGCAATCAGCCCCAGCATTTT.

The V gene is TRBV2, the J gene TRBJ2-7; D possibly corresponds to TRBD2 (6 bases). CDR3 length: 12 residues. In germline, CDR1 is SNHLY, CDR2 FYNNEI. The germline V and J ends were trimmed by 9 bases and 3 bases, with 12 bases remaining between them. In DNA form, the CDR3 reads TGTGCCAGTGGGGCCGGGGGCTACGAGCAGTACTTC. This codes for CASGAGGYEQYF.

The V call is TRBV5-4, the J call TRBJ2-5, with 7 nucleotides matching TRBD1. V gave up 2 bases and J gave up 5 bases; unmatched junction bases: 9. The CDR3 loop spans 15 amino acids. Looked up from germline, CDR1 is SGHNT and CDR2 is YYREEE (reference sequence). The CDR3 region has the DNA TGTGCCAGCAGCTTCTCGGGACGGGGACAGGAGACCCAGTACTTC. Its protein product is CASSFSGRGQETQYF.

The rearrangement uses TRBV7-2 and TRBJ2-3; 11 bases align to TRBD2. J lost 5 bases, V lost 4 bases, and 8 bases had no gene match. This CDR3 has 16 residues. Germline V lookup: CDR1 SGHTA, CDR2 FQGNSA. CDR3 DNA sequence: TGTGCCAGCAGCTCGGTAGCGGGGGGGCCTCAAGATACGCAGTATTTT. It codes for CASSSVAGGPQDTQYF.

The CDR3 sequence is CASQGGTRTYEQYF. CDR3 bases: TGTGCCAGCCAAGGGGGGACTAGAACCTACGAGCAGTACTTC. This chain links TRBV7-2 with TRBJ2-7, with 8 nucleotides matching TRBD2. With 8 bases clipped from V and 2 bases from J, the junction kept 8 bases outside the gene matches. Germline CDR1 and CDR2: SGHTA and FQGNSA. The CDR3 totals 14 residues.

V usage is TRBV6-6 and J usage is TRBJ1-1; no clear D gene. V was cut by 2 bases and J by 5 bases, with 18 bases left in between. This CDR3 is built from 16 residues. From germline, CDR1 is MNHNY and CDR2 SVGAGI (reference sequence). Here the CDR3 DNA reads TGTGCCAGCAGTTACGCGGCAGGAGGAGGCATAACTGAAGCTTTCTTT. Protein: CASSYAAGGGITEAFF.

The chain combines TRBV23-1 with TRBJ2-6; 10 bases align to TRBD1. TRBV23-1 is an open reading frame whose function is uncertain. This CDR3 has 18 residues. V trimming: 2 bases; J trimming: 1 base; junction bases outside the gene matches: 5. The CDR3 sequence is CASSQGTGESSGANVLTF. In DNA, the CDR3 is TGCGCCAGCAGTCAAGGGACAGGGGAGTCGTCTGGGGCCAACGTCCTGACTTTC.

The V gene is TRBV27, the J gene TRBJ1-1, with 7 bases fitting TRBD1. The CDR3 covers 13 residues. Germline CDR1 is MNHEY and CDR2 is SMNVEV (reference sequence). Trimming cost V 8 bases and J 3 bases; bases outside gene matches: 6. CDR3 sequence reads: CASALDRDTEAFF. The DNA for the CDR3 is TGTGCCAGCGCGCTCGACAGGGACACTGAAGCTTTCTTT.

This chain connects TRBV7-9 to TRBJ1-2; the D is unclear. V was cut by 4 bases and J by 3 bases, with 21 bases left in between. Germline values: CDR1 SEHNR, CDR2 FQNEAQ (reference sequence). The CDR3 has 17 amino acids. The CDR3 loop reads CASSSGLEGIGYYGYTF. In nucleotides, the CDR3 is TGTGCCAGCAGCTCAGGACTTGAGGGCATTGGGTACTATGGCTACACCTTC.

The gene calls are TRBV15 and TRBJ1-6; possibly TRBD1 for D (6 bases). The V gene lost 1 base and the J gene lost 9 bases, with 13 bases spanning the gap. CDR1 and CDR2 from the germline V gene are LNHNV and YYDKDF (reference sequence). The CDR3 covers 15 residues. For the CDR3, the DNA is TGTGCCACCAGCAGAGTGGGGGGCGCGGGTTCACCCCTCCACTTT. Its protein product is CATSRVGGAGSPLHF.

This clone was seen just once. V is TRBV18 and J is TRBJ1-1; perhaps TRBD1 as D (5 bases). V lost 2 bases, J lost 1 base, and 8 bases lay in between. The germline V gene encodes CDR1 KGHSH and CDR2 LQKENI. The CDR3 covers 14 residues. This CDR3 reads CASSPGQGNTEAFF. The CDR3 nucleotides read TGTGCCAGCTCACCAGGCCAGGGGAACACTGAAGCTTTCTTT.

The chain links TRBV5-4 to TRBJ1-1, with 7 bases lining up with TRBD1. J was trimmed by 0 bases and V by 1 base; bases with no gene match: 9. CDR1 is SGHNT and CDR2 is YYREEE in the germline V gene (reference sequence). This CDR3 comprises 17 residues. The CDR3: CASSLPRLGGMNTEAFF. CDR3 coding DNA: TGTGCCAGCAGCTTGCCGCGGTTAGGGGGCATGAACACTGAAGCTTTCTTT.

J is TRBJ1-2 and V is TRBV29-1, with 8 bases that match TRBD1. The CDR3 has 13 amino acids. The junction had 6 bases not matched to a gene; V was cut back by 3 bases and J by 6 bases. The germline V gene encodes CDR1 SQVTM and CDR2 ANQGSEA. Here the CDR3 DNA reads TGCAGCGTTGATTCAGGGGGCTTCGATGGCTACACCTTC. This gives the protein CSVDSGGFDGYTF.

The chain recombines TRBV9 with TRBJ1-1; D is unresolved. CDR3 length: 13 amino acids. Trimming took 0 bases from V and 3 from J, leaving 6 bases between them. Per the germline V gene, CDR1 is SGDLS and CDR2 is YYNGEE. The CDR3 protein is CASSVGTYTEAFF. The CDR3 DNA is TGTGCCAGCAGCGTAGGCACTTACACTGAAGCTTTCTTT. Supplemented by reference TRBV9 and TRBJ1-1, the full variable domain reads DSGVTQTPKHLITATGQRVTLRCSPRSGDLSVYWYQQSLDQGLQFLIQYYNGEERAKGNILERFSAQQFPDLHSELNLSSLELGDSALYFCASSVGTYTEAFFGQGTRLTVV.

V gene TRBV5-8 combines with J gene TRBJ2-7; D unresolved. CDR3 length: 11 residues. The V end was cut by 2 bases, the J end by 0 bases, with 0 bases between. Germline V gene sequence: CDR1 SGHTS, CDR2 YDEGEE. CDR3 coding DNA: TGTGCCAGCAGCTTCTCCTACGAGCAGTACTTC. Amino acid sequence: CASSFSYEQYF.

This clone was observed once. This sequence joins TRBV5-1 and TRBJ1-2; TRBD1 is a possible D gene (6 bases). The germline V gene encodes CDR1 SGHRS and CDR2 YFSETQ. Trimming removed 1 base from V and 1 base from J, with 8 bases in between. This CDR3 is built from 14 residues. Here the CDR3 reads CASSLRTDNYGYTF. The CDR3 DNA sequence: TGCGCCAGCAGCTTGAGGACAGATAACTATGGCTACACCTTC.